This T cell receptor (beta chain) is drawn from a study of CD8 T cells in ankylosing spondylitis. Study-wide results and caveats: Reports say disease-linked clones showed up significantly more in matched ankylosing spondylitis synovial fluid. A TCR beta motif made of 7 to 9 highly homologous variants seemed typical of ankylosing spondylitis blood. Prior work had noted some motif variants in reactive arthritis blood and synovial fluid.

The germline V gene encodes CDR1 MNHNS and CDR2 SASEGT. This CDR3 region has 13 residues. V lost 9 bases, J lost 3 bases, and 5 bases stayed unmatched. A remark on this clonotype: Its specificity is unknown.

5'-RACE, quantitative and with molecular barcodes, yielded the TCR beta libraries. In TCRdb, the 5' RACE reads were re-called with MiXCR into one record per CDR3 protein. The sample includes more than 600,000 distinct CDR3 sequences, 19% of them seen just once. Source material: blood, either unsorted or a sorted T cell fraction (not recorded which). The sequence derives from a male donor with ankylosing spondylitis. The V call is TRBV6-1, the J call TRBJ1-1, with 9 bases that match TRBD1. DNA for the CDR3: TGTGCCAGTCGGGACAGGGCGGACACTGAAGCTTTCTTT. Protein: CASRDRADTEAFF.